One and the same sample provided the 29 T cell receptor beta chains below, sequenced in a study of blood T cell repertoires in COVID-19. Method: immunoSEQ multiplex PCR; TCRdb's copy keeps in-frame clones and lacks some. The table shows approximately 140,000 clones, with around 87% occurring only once. Source material: peripheral blood. Receptors originate from an elderly man with acute or convalescent COVID-19.

J is TRBJ1-6 and V is TRBV6-6; maybe TRBD1 (5 bases). Trimming took 4 bases from V and 13 from J, leaving 17 bases between them. This CDR3 region has 14 residues. In germline, CDR1 is MNHNY, CDR2 SVGAGI (reference sequence). The CDR3 loop is CASSLSHGEGPLHF. DNA for the CDR3: TGTGCCAGCAGTTTATCCCACGGGGAGGGGCCCCTCCACTTT.

CDR3 sequence: CASSRGAPYEQYF. DNA of the CDR3: TGTGCCAGCAGCAGGGGCGCTCCCTACGAGCAGTACTTC. The chain uses TRBV28 and TRBJ2-7, with TRBD1 as a possible D gene (6 bases). CDR3 size: 13 residues. V was cut by 6 bases and J by 2 bases, with 11 bases left in between. Per the germline V gene, CDR1 is MDHEN and CDR2 is SYDVKM.

This clone was seen just once. The chain is built from TRBV28 and TRBJ2-7; 12 positions match TRBD2. There are 17 residues in the CDR3. Trimming removed 1 base from V and 1 base from J; junction bases left unmatched: 5. Germline lookup yields CDR1 MDHEN and CDR2 SYDVKM. CDR3 sequence: CASSLSPGLAGSYEQYF. The DNA for the CDR3 is TGTGCCAGCAGTTTATCCCCAGGACTAGCGGGGTCCTACGAGCAGTACTTC.

This clone was observed a single time. This chain uses TRBV3-1 (or the pseudogene TRBV3-2) with TRBJ2-5; TRBD1 matches 7 bases. The CDR3 totals 14 residues. The V and J ends lost 4 bases and 5 bases, in that order; junction bases with no gene match: 7. CDR1 is LGHDT, CDR2 YNNKEL, per germline (reference sequence). The CDR3 DNA reads as TGTGCCAGCAGCCTACCAGGGGGTGGGGAGACCCAGTACTTC. The encoded protein is CASSLPGGGETQYF.

In this sample, this clone turned up once. The V call is TRBV29-1, the J call TRBJ2-1; TRBD1 matches 7 bases. This CDR3 is built from 12 residues. Germline lookup yields CDR1 SQVTM and CDR2 ANQGSEA. The junction had 5 bases not matched to a gene; V was cut back by 8 bases and J by 4 bases. The CDR3 reads CSSGTVYNEQFF. The DNA of the CDR3 is TGCAGCTCAGGGACAGTGTACAATGAGCAGTTCTTC.

V is TRBV4-2 and J is TRBJ2-3; 11 bases map to TRBD2. V gave up 0 bases and J gave up 3 bases; unmatched junction bases: 20. There are 22 residues in the CDR3. Per germline, CDR1 LGHNA and CDR2 YNFKEQ. CDR3 residues: CASSQDRSPAQRTSGRTDTQYF. The CDR3 DNA is TGTGCCAGCAGCCAAGATAGGTCCCCCGCCCAGAGAACTAGCGGGAGAACAGATACGCAGTATTTT.

The V call is TRBV30, the J call TRBJ1-3; possible D gene TRBD1, 5 bases. The CDR3 length is 15 residues. The germline CDR1 and CDR2 sequences are GTSNPN and SVGIG (reference sequence). Trimming stripped 0 bases from V and 2 bases from J, with 11 bases between. The CDR3, as DNA: TGTGCCTGGAGTGTAAATGGGGCGACTGGAAACACCATATATTTT. This sequence encodes CAWSVNGATGNTIYF.

The chain joins TRBV28 to TRBJ2-1, with TRBD2 as a possible D gene (7 bases). CDR1 and CDR2 from the germline V gene are MDHEN and SYDVKM. V was pared by 6 bases and J by 0 bases, with 15 bases between. The CDR3 runs to 16 residues. The CDR3 DNA sequence: TGTGCCAGCAGCGGGGGGCAAAAAAGCTCCTACAATGAGCAGTTCTTC. Its translation is CASSGGQKSSYNEQFF.

The chain combines TRBV13 with TRBJ2-1; 7 positions agree with TRBD2. CDR1 is PRHDT and CDR2 is FYEKMQ in the germline V gene (reference sequence). J gave up 9 bases and V 2 bases, and 10 bases lay outside the gene matches. This CDR3 comprises 15 residues. This chain's CDR3 is CASSLSGLEGVEQFF. Written as DNA, the CDR3 is TGTGCCAGCAGCTTATCTGGACTAGAAGGGGTTGAGCAGTTCTTC. Variable domain in full (rest from reference TRBV13 and TRBJ2-1): AAGVIQSPRHLIKEKRETATLKCYPIPRHDTVYWYQQGPGQDPQFLISFYEKMQSDKGSIPDRFSAQQFSDYHSELNMSSLELGDSALYFCASSLSGLEGVEQFFGPGTRLTVL.

The chain combines TRBV7-9 with TRBJ2-2; D not certain. The length of the CDR3 is 14 residues. Trimming shortened V by 6 bases and J by 4 bases, and 12 bases separated the two germline ends. Germline V gene lookup returns CDR1 SEHNR and CDR2 FQNEAQ (reference sequence). The CDR3 DNA reads as TGTGCCAGCAGTAGCAACCGAGGCACCGGGGAGCTGTTTTTT. It encodes CASSSNRGTGELFF. The variable domain in full, with the rest retrieved from reference TRBV7-9 and TRBJ2-2, is DTGVSQNPRHKITKRGQNVTFRCDPISEHNRLYWYRQTLGQGPEFLTYFQNEAQLEKSRLLSDRFSAERPKGSFSTLEIQRTEQGDSAMYLCASSSNRGTGELFFGEGSRLTVL.

This clone was seen once. The rearrangement links TRBV7-2 to TRBJ1-1; no clear D. CDR1 SGHTA and CDR2 FQGNSA come from the germline V gene. This CDR3 has 14 amino acids. V was cut by 1 base and J by 1 base, with 7 bases left in between. DNA for the CDR3: TGTGCCAGCAGCTTAGAGATCGGGAACACTGAAGCTTTCTTT. Translated: CASSLEIGNTEAFF.

This clone was picked up one time. The CDR3 protein is CASNLGGYEQYF. The CDR3 bases are TGTGCCAGCAACCTAGGGGGCTACGAGCAGTACTTC. The chain couples TRBV12-3 or TRBV12-4 to TRBJ2-7; D possibly corresponds to TRBD1 (6 bases). V lost 7 bases, J lost 3 bases, and 10 bases lay in between. This CDR3 is 12 amino acids long.

This clone occurred once. The V and J genes are TRBV11-2 and TRBJ1-1; D might be TRBD1 (5 bases). The CDR3 runs to 13 residues. Trimming stripped 4 bases from V and 1 base from J, with 7 bases between. CDR1 SGHAT and CDR2 FQNNGV come from the germline V gene. The chain's CDR3 is CASSSDRNTEAFF. The CDR3 nucleotides read TGTGCCAGCAGCTCCGACAGGAACACTGAAGCTTTCTTT.

The rearrangement links TRBV5-4 to TRBJ1-3, with 7 bases that match TRBD1. J gave up 7 bases and V 5 bases, and 6 bases lay outside the gene matches. CDR1 SGHNT and CDR2 YYREEE come from the germline V gene (reference sequence). CDR3 length: 13 residues. For the CDR3, the DNA is TGTGCCAGCAGGTCCGGGACAGATAACACCATATATTTT. Its translation: CASRSGTDNTIYF.

The gene calls are TRBV2 and TRBJ1-4; maybe TRBD1 (5 bases). The CDR3 is made up of 14 amino acids. Per the germline V gene, CDR1 is SNHLY and CDR2 is FYNNEI. Trimming removed 8 bases from V and 0 bases from J, with 10 bases in between. CDR3 in DNA: TGTGCCAGCCGCTGGGGCACAACTAATGAAAAACTGTTTTTT. Protein product: CASRWGTTNEKLFF.

This chain's CDR3 is CAISGGQGVLKAFF. The CDR3 nucleotides are TGTGCCATCAGTGGGGGACAGGGGGTTTTAAAAGCTTTCTTT. The chain carries TRBV10-3 and TRBJ1-1, with 11 bases identical to TRBD1. The CDR3 is made up of 14 amino acids. Trimming at V came to 4 bases and at J to 9 bases, leaving 7 bases not matched to a gene. Germline-derived CDR1 and CDR2 are ENHRY and SYGVKD.

This clone was found a few times. The chain recombines TRBV29-1 with TRBJ2-5; D unresolved. Trimming removed 8 bases from V and 4 bases from J, with 8 bases in between. CDR3 length: 10 residues. The germline CDR1 and CDR2 sequences are SQVTM and ANQGSEA. CDR3 in DNA: TGCAGCTTTCTCCTAGAGACCCAGTACTTC. Encoded protein: CSFLLETQYF.

The chain uses TRBV4-1 and TRBJ1-6; TRBD1 matches 11 bases. The CDR3 sequence is 18 residues long. V lost 4 bases and J lost 9; bases outside the gene matches: 14. Germline V gives CDR1 MGHRA, CDR2 YSYEKL. The CDR3 is CASSPAAGTGGFSSPLHF. The CDR3 region has the DNA TGCGCCAGCAGCCCGGCTGCCGGGACAGGGGGTTTTAGTTCACCCCTCCACTTT.

The rearrangement joins TRBV3-1 (or the pseudogene TRBV3-2) to TRBJ2-7; no firm D call. Trimming left V 0 bases short and J 0 bases short, with 12 bases between. CDR1 and CDR2 from the germline V gene are LGHDT and YNNKEL (reference sequence). The CDR3 spans 16 residues. The CDR3 nucleotides read TGTGCCAGCAGCCAAGAAACTATCCTAAGCTCCTACGAGCAGTACTTC. Translated: CASSQETILSSYEQYF.

The chain combines TRBV7-2 with TRBJ1-1, with 8 bases fitting TRBD1. The CDR3 covers 15 residues. Per germline, CDR1 SGHTA and CDR2 FQGNSA. With V trimmed by 3 bases and J by 1 base, 4 bases remained unmatched. The CDR3 sequence is CASSFVGQGNTEAFF. The CDR3 DNA reads as TGTGCCAGCAGCTTTGTTGGACAGGGGAACACTGAAGCTTTCTTT.

The chain is built from TRBV7-6 and TRBJ1-3; the match to TRBD1 covers 9 bases. CDR3 length equals 17 residues. The J segment lost 2 bases and the V segment lost 4 bases, leaving 9 bases of the junction unmatched. Germline loops: CDR1 SGHVS, CDR2 FNYEAQ. CDR3 coding DNA: TGTGCCAGCAGCTCAACACCCCGGACAGGGGCTGGAAACACCATATATTTT. Encoded protein: CASSSTPRTGAGNTIYF.

The chain couples TRBV19 to TRBJ1-5; D remains ambiguous. V lost 3 bases and J 0 bases, leaving 9 bases between the germline ends. Germline assignment: CDR1 LNHDA and CDR2 SQIVND (reference sequence). This CDR3 has 15 amino acids. The CDR3 is CASSIGLYSNQPQHF. For the CDR3, the DNA is TGTGCCAGTAGTATCGGACTGTATAGCAATCAGCCCCAGCATTTT.

V usage is TRBV6-5 and J usage is TRBJ1-1, with 10 bases fitting TRBD1. V gave up 4 bases and J gave up 8 bases; unmatched junction bases: 7. The CDR3 covers 14 residues. From germline, CDR1 is MNHEY and CDR2 SVGAGI. The CDR3 loop is CASSLDRGRREAFF. As DNA, the CDR3 is TGTGCCAGCAGTTTAGACAGGGGGCGCAGGGAAGCTTTCTTT.

The chain employs TRBV6-1 and TRBJ2-1, with 10 bases aligning to TRBD2. With V trimmed by 3 bases and J by 8 bases, 19 bases remained unmatched. The CDR3 is made up of 19 amino acids. In germline, CDR1 is MNHNS, CDR2 SASEGT. The DNA of the CDR3 is TGTGCCAGCAGTGACCGGACATATCCGAGCGGGAGGGCCGTCTATGAGCAGTTCTTC. Residues: CASSDRTYPSGRAVYEQFF.

The V gene is TRBV27, the J gene TRBJ2-5, with 8 bases lining up with TRBD2. Germline values: CDR1 MNHEY, CDR2 SMNVEV (reference sequence). Trimming took 1 base from V and 5 from J; bases not matched to a gene: 9. The CDR3 length is 16 residues. CDR3 in DNA: TGTGCCAGCAGTTTATTGGGACTAGATAGGAGGGAGACCCAGTACTTC. Translation: CASSLLGLDRRETQYF.

The chain uses TRBV3-1 (or the pseudogene TRBV3-2) and TRBJ1-3; 7 bases are shared with TRBD1. The CDR3 totals 16 residues. Trimming cost V 5 bases and J 0 bases; bases outside gene matches: 7. Per germline, CDR1 LGHDT and CDR2 YNNKEL (reference sequence). In DNA, the CDR3 is TGTGCCAGCAGCAATTCTCCAGGGGGCTCTGGAAACACCATATATTTT. Translated, it gives CASSNSPGGSGNTIYF.

DNA for the CDR3: TGCACCAGCAGCCTCCCCCCTCGGGGCTCCTACGAGCAGTACTTC. This codes for CTSSLPPRGSYEQYF. V usage is TRBV1 and J usage is TRBJ2-7; TRBD2, the table's D call, lacks a check against the DNA. TRBV1 is termed a pseudogene. The CDR3 is made up of 15 amino acids.

This chain uses TRBV20-1 with TRBJ1-1; 7 nucleotides align to TRBD1. Germline CDR1 reads DFQATT; CDR2 reads SNEGSKA (reference sequence). With 5 bases clipped from V and 6 bases from J, the junction kept 3 bases outside the gene matches. The length of the CDR3 is 11 residues. CDR3 in amino acids: CSAPQGPEAFF. The DNA for the CDR3 is TGCAGTGCTCCACAGGGGCCTGAAGCTTTCTTT.

V and J are TRBV10-3 and TRBJ1-6; D unclear. This CDR3 region has 12 residues. From germline, CDR1 is ENHRY and CDR2 SYGVKD. V was shortened by 9 bases and J by 9 bases, with 12 bases between the two germline ends. The CDR3 is CAIGSGFSPLHF. CDR3 DNA: TGTGCCATAGGATCGGGGTTTTCACCCCTCCACTTT.